The 25 T cell receptor beta chains presented below share a single source sample, sequenced in a study of molecular identifiers for immune sequencing clone quantification. TCRdb used MiXCR to reprocess the PCR reads, holding one entry per CDR3 protein. The table lists under 600,000 distinct CDR3 sequences, around 23% of them singletons. Sequences were obtained from naive CD8+ T cells from blood, with Jurkat cell RNA spiked in. As to subset: FACS-sorted CD8+CD4-CCR7+CD45RA+ naive T cells. Receptors were obtained from a human donor in good health. Some libraries in this study had Jurkat cell RNA spiked in.

This clonotype has at least ten counts. The chain joins TRBV7-7 to TRBJ2-1; TRBD1 matches 11 bases. The CDR3 consists of 17 residues. The germline V gene has CDR1 SSHAT and CDR2 FNYEAQ (reference sequence). The ends lost 1 base at V and 6 bases at J; junction bases unmatched: 8. The CDR3 region is CASSLEVGQGARNEQFF. DNA for the CDR3: TGTGCCAGCAGCTTAGAGGTTGGACAGGGGGCCCGCAATGAGCAGTTCTTC.

The gene calls are TRBV5-4 and TRBJ2-7, with 10 nucleotides matching TRBD1. The CDR3 runs to 17 residues. V shed 3 bases, J shed 4 bases, and the junction held 13 bases outside the gene matches. Germline assignment: CDR1 SGHNT and CDR2 YYREEE (reference sequence). CDR3: CASSSYPGTGVVYEQYF. CDR3 sequence (DNA): TGTGCCAGCAGCTCGTACCCCGGGACAGGGGTTGTATACGAGCAGTACTTC.

The V call is TRBV4-3, the J call TRBJ2-7, with TRBD2 identical over 8 bases. With 0 bases clipped from V and 0 bases from J, the junction kept 7 bases outside the gene matches. The CDR3 sequence is 17 residues long. Germline V gene data show CDR1 as LGHNA and CDR2 as YSLEER. CDR3 region: CASSQDRSSGASYEQYF. The CDR3, as DNA: TGCGCCAGCAGCCAAGATCGTAGTAGCGGGGCCTCCTACGAGCAGTACTTC.

This clonotype has a count of ten or more. The J gene is TRBJ2-3, the V gene TRBV29-1; the D gene is possibly TRBD1 (6 bases). V was clipped by 2 bases and J by 7 bases, with 16 bases between them. CDR1 SQVTM and CDR2 ANQGSEA come from the germline V gene. This CDR3 spans 14 amino acids. CDR3 amino acids: CSVETPYRANTQYF. For the CDR3, the DNA is TGCAGCGTTGAAACCCCCTACAGGGCCAATACGCAGTATTTT.

The chain links TRBV7-9 to TRBJ1-1, with D unresolved. The CDR3 spans 15 residues. The germline V gene has CDR1 SEHNR and CDR2 FQNEAQ (reference sequence). Trimming took off 1 base at V and 1 base at J, with 10 bases between the two ends. The CDR3 sequence is CASSLDNNQNTEAFF. As DNA, the CDR3 is TGTGCCAGCAGCTTAGATAACAACCAGAACACTGAAGCTTTCTTT.

The CDR3 loop reads CASSQDWGNQLANYGYTF. CDR3 coding DNA: TGCGCCAGCAGCCAAGATTGGGGAAATCAGTTAGCTAACTATGGCTACACCTTC. The chain uses TRBV4-1 and TRBJ1-2; D remains unclear. The V gene lost 0 bases and the J gene lost 0 bases, with 17 bases spanning the gap. This CDR3 has 18 amino acids. From germline, CDR1 is MGHRA and CDR2 YSYEKL.

This clonotype was observed a handful of times. CDR3 region: CASRKLEMWNTEAFF. In nucleotides, the CDR3 is TGTGCCAGCAGAAAGCTAGAGATGTGGAACACTGAAGCTTTCTTT. The chain is built from TRBV6-2 or TRBV6-3 and TRBJ1-1; D call uncertain. Germline V gives CDR1 MNHEY, CDR2 SVGEGT. This CDR3 contains 15 residues. The ends were cut back, 6 bases at V and 1 base at J, with 15 bases in the middle.

This clonotype was observed a handful of times. The gene calls are TRBV5-4 and TRBJ2-2; D could derive from TRBD1 or TRBD2 (5 bases each). CDR1 and CDR2 from the germline V gene are SGHNT and YYREEE (reference sequence). Trimming pared 0 bases from V and 5 bases from J, leaving 11 bases between. The CDR3 extends over 15 amino acids. In nucleotides, the CDR3 is TGTGCCAGCAGCTTGGTCCCAGAGGGGACCGGGGAGCTGTTTTTT. It specifies CASSLVPEGTGELFF.

This clonotype was found many times. CDR3 region: CASSLSALPGGSEAFF. In DNA, the CDR3 is TGTGCCAGCAGTTTAAGTGCCCTGCCGGGGGGGTCTGAAGCTTTCTTT. The chain combines TRBV27 with TRBJ1-1; possibly TRBD1 for D (5 bases). The V gene lost 2 bases and the J gene lost 6 bases, with 19 bases spanning the gap. This CDR3 contains 16 residues. Germline-derived CDR1 and CDR2 are MNHEY and SMNVEV (reference sequence).

In this sample, this clonotype turned up many times. The chain has TRBV12-3 or TRBV12-4 and TRBJ2-3; D not certain. Trimming shortened V by 2 bases and J by 3 bases, and 12 bases separated the two germline ends. The CDR3 covers 15 residues. This CDR3 reads CASSLTTVWTDTQYF. CDR3 nucleotide sequence: TGTGCCAGCAGTTTAACAACAGTCTGGACAGATACGCAGTATTTT.

This chain connects TRBV4-1 to TRBJ2-7, with D perhaps matching TRBD1 (6 bases). Germline CDR1 reads MGHRA; CDR2 reads YSYEKL. CDR3 length: 15 amino acids. V lost 4 bases and J lost 1, with 14 bases in between. The CDR3: CASSPSQGTSYEQYF. The CDR3 nucleotides read TGCGCCAGCAGCCCCTCCCAGGGGACATCCTACGAGCAGTACTTC.

This chain links TRBV5-4 with TRBJ1-4; D gene unclear. This CDR3 comprises 15 residues. Looked up from germline, CDR1 is SGHNT and CDR2 is YYREEE (reference sequence). V lost 4 bases and J 2 bases, leaving 12 bases between the germline ends. CDR3 region: CASSITEATNEKLFF. CDR3 DNA: TGTGCCAGCAGCATTACCGAGGCTACTAATGAAAAACTGTTTTTT.

CDR3: CASSVGGQAVYEQYF. Written as DNA, the CDR3 is TGTGCCAGCAGCGTCGGAGGTCAGGCCGTCTACGAGCAGTACTTC. The chain has TRBV9 and TRBJ2-7; maybe TRBD2 (5 bases). The germline CDR1 and CDR2 sequences are SGDLS and YYNGEE. The CDR3 runs 15 residues. The ends were cut back, 2 bases at V and 3 bases at J, with 15 bases in the middle.

V is TRBV6-2 or TRBV6-3 and J is TRBJ2-7; tentative D call: TRBD1 (6 bases). Germline V gene lookup returns CDR1 MNHEY and CDR2 SVGEGT. V dropped 5 bases and J dropped 2 bases, with 10 bases sitting between them. The length of the CDR3 is 13 residues. For the CDR3, the DNA is TGTGCCAGCAGTCACGGGGACACCTACGAGCAGTACTTC. Protein product: CASSHGDTYEQYF.

The chain links TRBV4-1 to TRBJ2-3, with D perhaps matching TRBD1 or TRBD2 (7 bases each). This CDR3 is 16 amino acids long. CDR1 and CDR2 (germline): MGHRA, YSYEKL. Trimming took off 3 bases at V and 3 bases at J, with 16 bases between the two ends. The CDR3 loop reads CASSHPQQGGTDTQYF. The CDR3 coding sequence is TGCGCCAGCAGCCACCCCCAGCAGGGGGGGACAGATACGCAGTATTTT.

This chain links TRBV7-8 with TRBJ1-1; 9 nucleotides align to TRBD1. The CDR3 has 19 residues. With V trimmed by 0 bases and J by 2 bases, 13 bases remained unmatched. Germline V gene data show CDR1 as SGHVS and CDR2 as FQNEAQ. CDR3 nucleotide sequence: TGTGCCAGCAGCTTAGCGAATCCCATTACAGGGGGCAAAAACACTGAAGCTTTCTTT. Protein product: CASSLANPITGGKNTEAFF.

This clonotype has a count of ten or more. The rearrangement joins TRBV5-1 to TRBJ2-7; a possible D gene is TRBD1 (5 bases). CDR1 is SGHRS, CDR2 YFSETQ, per germline. Trimming cost V 7 bases and J 2 bases, with 13 bases left between them. This CDR3 comprises 13 residues. CDR3 amino acids: CASAMTATYEQYF. The DNA for the CDR3 is TGCGCCAGCGCTATGACAGCAACCTACGAGCAGTACTTC.

In nucleotides, the CDR3 is TGCGCCAGCAGTCCGGGACAGGGAGGAGGCTACACCTTC. This codes for CASSPGQGGGYTF. The chain recombines TRBV10-2 with TRBJ1-2, with 9 bases aligning to TRBD1. Germline values: CDR1 WSHSY, CDR2 SAAADI. The CDR3 totals 13 residues. The ends lost 5 bases at V and 8 bases at J; junction bases unmatched: 6.

This clonotype was seen ten or more times. The chain links TRBV6-5 to TRBJ2-7; 7 bases are shared with TRBD1. This CDR3 is built from 14 residues. The trim removed 8 bases at V and 4 bases at J, leaving 11 bases unmatched. CDR1 and CDR2 (germline): MNHEY, SVGAGI. CDR3: CASQHRGGEYEQYF. CDR3 coding DNA: TGTGCCAGCCAACATCGAGGGGGCGAGTACGAGCAGTACTTC.

This clonotype was seen more than once but under ten times. The rearrangement uses TRBV6-5 and TRBJ2-3; maybe TRBD2 (5 bases). There are 17 residues in the CDR3. Germline V gene lookup returns CDR1 MNHEY and CDR2 SVGAGI. V was pared by 6 bases and J by 0 bases, with 19 bases between. The CDR3 is CASRNPSGVGSTDTQYF. Here the CDR3 DNA reads TGTGCCAGCAGGAACCCGTCCGGGGTGGGGAGCACAGATACGCAGTATTTT.

The chain couples TRBV30 to TRBJ1-1; 10 bases are shared with TRBD1. Trimming at V came to 5 bases and at J to 6 bases, leaving 6 bases not matched to a gene. The germline V gene encodes CDR1 GTSNPN and CDR2 SVGIG (reference sequence). The CDR3 has 13 amino acids. The CDR3 here is CAWGTGAGAEAFF. CDR3 in DNA: TGTGCCTGGGGGACAGGGGCTGGCGCTGAAGCTTTCTTT.

This clonotype was detected ten times or more. This chain links TRBV6-6 with TRBJ1-5; no definite D call. Trimming pared 6 bases from V and 5 bases from J, leaving 11 bases between. Germline V lookup: CDR1 MNHNY, CDR2 SVGAGI (reference sequence). CDR3 length: 13 residues. CDR3 protein: CASRGIPDQPQHF. The CDR3 bases are TGTGCCAGCAGAGGGATCCCGGATCAGCCCCAGCATTTT.

This clonotype was found once. This rearrangement joins TRBV30 to TRBJ1-1; 7 positions match TRBD1. Germline V CDR1 and CDR2: GTSNPN, SVGIG (reference sequence). The CDR3 is 11 amino acids. The V segment lost 6 bases and the J segment 5 bases; nucleotides outside the gene matches: 3. The chain's CDR3 is CACAGGTEAFF. For the CDR3, the DNA is TGTGCCTGCGCAGGGGGGACTGAAGCTTTCTTT. The variable domain in full, completed from reference TRBV30 and TRBJ1-1, reads SQTIHQWPATLVQPVGSPLSLECTVEGTSNPNLYWYRQAAGRGLQLLFYSVGIGQISSEVPQNLSASRPQDRQFILSSKKLLLSDSGFYLCACAGGTEAFFGQGTRLTVV.

This clonotype was recorded at least ten times. V and J are TRBV12-5 and TRBJ1-1; no definite D call. Trimming pared 3 bases from V and 5 bases from J, leaving 13 bases between. Germline CDR1 LGHNT, CDR2 FRNRAP. The CDR3 loop spans 14 amino acids. CDR3 coding DNA: TGTGCTAGTGGTTTATACAGTCTAACAACTGAAGCTTTCTTT. Translated: CASGLYSLTTEAFF.

This clonotype was counted between two and nine times. This chain links TRBV9 with TRBJ2-3; 11 bases fit TRBD2. The CDR3 sequence is 16 residues long. V trimming: 1 base; J trimming: 6 bases; junction bases outside the gene matches: 7. CDR1 is SGDLS and CDR2 is YYNGEE in the germline V gene. The CDR3 region is CASSVLAGGPQDTQYF. CDR3 coding DNA: TGTGCCAGCAGCGTATTAGCGGGGGGGCCTCAGGATACGCAGTATTTT.